This TCR beta chain came from a study of metastatic and nonmetastatic thyroid tumors. As for the study in general: The comparison covered peripheral blood and tumor or nodule tissue in malignant and benign thyroid patients.

Source study methods: CDR3 was compared across clinicopathological groups, and the resulting differences were used to build a distant-metastasis classifier for papillary thyroid cancer. TCRdb used MiXCR to call clones anew from the PCR reads. For this entry, the V and J calls and clone size follow TCRdb and not the study's own pipeline. The table includes about 70,000 clones, more than 15% detected once. No treatment had been given to any patient before thyroid surgery. This clone has a count of ten or more. The CDR3 is made up of 15 amino acids. Germline CDR1 reads SGDLS; CDR2 reads YYNGEE. Trimming shortened V by 3 bases and J by 4 bases, and 11 bases separated the two germline ends.

The receptor was derived from a female donor with papillary thyroid cancer or a benign thyroid nodule (not recorded which). Some clones in this sample may be carry-over from other donors' samples. The specimen was blood. The V and J genes are TRBV9 and TRBJ1-6; weak D call: TRBD1 (5 bases). The CDR3 bases are TGTGCCAGCAGCGCCTCGGGGCATTATAATTCACCCCTCCACTTT. Translating gives CASSASGHYNSPLHF.